The 12 T cell receptor beta chains in this list originate from one sample, sequenced in a study of spatial heterogeneity in lung cancer. Specified time point: sample taken at primary tumor resection. TCRdb itself ran the 5' RACE reads through MiXCR, one entry per CDR3 protein. Here the sample spans about 39,000 distinct CDR3 sequences, approximately 3.1% being singletons. The sample was normal lung tissue next to the tumor, taken at surgery. These receptors came from a male donor with early-stage non-small cell lung cancer.

This clonotype came up many times. The V call is TRBV7-2, the J call TRBJ1-1; maybe TRBD1 (6 bases). The V end lost 5 bases, the J end lost 9 bases, and 13 bases lay between the germline ends. There are 12 residues in the CDR3. Looked up from germline, CDR1 is SGHTA and CDR2 is FQGNSA. The CDR3 reads CASSPQGTQAFF. The CDR3 DNA follows: TGTGCCAGCAGCCCCCAGGGGACACAAGCTTTCTTT.

This clonotype was found many times. V is TRBV6-5 and J is TRBJ2-7, with D unclear. CDR3 length: 11 residues. CDR1 and CDR2 from the germline V gene are MNHEY and SVGAGI. Trimming stripped 2 bases from V and 5 bases from J, with 4 bases between. For the CDR3, the DNA is TGTGCCAGCAGTTACCGGAACGAGCAGTACTTC. Translation gives CASSYRNEQYF.

This clonotype occurred many times. The chain couples TRBV6-1 to TRBJ2-3; D is ambiguous. The germline CDR1 and CDR2 sequences are MNHNS and SASEGT. There are 16 residues in the CDR3. Trimming took 6 bases from V and 0 from J, leaving 16 bases between them. The CDR3 DNA follows: TGTGCCAGCAGCCCTCCCCACGGACCTAGCACAGATACGCAGTATTTT. This translates into CASSPPHGPSTDTQYF.

At least ten counts were recorded for this clonotype. The rearrangement links TRBV28 to TRBJ1-5, with a weak D call TRBD1 (5 bases). Between the trimmed V and J ends, which lost 3 bases and 7 bases, there was a span of 13 bases. CDR3 length: 14 amino acids. CDR1 is MDHEN, CDR2 SYDVKM, per germline. The CDR3 coding sequence is TGTGCCAGCAGTTTCGGGCAGGGAGGCCAGCCCCAGCATTTT. Its protein product is CASSFGQGGQPQHF.

This clonotype was found many times. The rearrangement joins TRBV3-1 to TRBJ1-1; D ambiguous. The CDR3 spans 12 residues. The germline CDR1 and CDR2 sequences are LGHDT and YNNKEL (reference sequence). Trimming cost V 3 bases and J 11 bases, with 13 bases left between them. The CDR3 coding sequence is TGTGCCAGCAGCCACGACGTGGGAAGGGCTTTCTTT. Translated: CASSHDVGRAFF.

This clonotype was counted many times. This chain joins TRBV28 and TRBJ1-1, with TRBD1 as a possible D gene (5 bases). The CDR3 is made up of 13 amino acids. Per the germline V gene, CDR1 is MDHEN and CDR2 is SYDVKM. Trimming left V 8 bases short and J 11 bases short, with 21 bases between. The CDR3: CASGYTGTVWAFF. CDR3 in DNA: TGTGCCAGCGGTTATACCGGGACGGTGTGGGCTTTCTTT.

The chain has TRBV20-1 and TRBJ1-5; the D gene is possibly TRBD1 (5 bases). CDR3 length: 12 residues. Germline CDR1 is DFQATT and CDR2 is SNEGSKA (reference sequence). Trimming shortened V by 1 base and J by 5 bases, and 6 bases separated the two germline ends. The CDR3 nucleotides are TGCAGTGCTAGAGGGGGGGATCAGCCCCAGCATTTT. This encodes CSARGGDQPQHF.

This clonotype was seen at least ten times. The chain employs TRBV4-2 and TRBJ2-1; TRBD2 matches 11 bases. The CDR3 loop spans 15 amino acids. Unmatched junction bases numbered 6, after V lost 6 bases and J lost 5 bases. CDR1 and CDR2 from the germline V gene are LGHNA and YNFKEQ. DNA of the CDR3: TGTGCCAGCAGTCCGGGGACTAGCGGAAACAATGAGCAGTTCTTC. Amino acid sequence: CASSPGTSGNNEQFF.

This clonotype was observed at least ten times. The genes are TRBV30 and TRBJ2-1; 8 bases match TRBD2. The germline gives CDR1 GTSNPN, CDR2 SVGIG (reference sequence). The CDR3 is made up of 16 amino acids. J lost 6 bases, V lost 1 base, and 11 bases had no gene match. CDR3 region: CAWSGKLGLVGNEQFF. In nucleotides, the CDR3 is TGTGCCTGGAGTGGGAAGCTGGGACTAGTCGGCAATGAGCAGTTCTTC.

The chain recombines TRBV7-2 with TRBJ1-4; D is unresolved. Trimming stripped 5 bases from V and 7 bases from J, with 11 bases between. Per the germline V gene, CDR1 is SGHTA and CDR2 is FQGNSA. The CDR3 sequence is 13 residues long. CDR3 region: CASSRQRSEKLFF. CDR3 DNA sequence: TGTGCCAGCAGCCGTCAGCGTAGTGAAAAACTGTTTTTT. Drawing the rest from reference TRBV7-2 and TRBJ1-4, the complete variable domain is GAGVSQSPSNKVTEKGKDVELRCDPISGHTALYWYRQSLGQGLEFLIYFQGNSAPDKSGLPSDRFSAERTGGSVSTLTIQRTQQEDSAVYLCASSRQRSEKLFFGSGTQLSVL.

This clonotype was found many times. The V call is TRBV20-1, the J call TRBJ2-4; D not resolved. The CDR3 sequence is 10 residues long. Germline V gene lookup returns CDR1 DFQATT and CDR2 SNEGSKA (reference sequence). V lost 3 bases to trimming and J lost 15 bases, with 12 bases between them. In DNA, the CDR3 is TGCAGTGCTAGTCTGAACAGAGGGTACTTC. Translation gives CSASLNRGYF.

This clonotype came up many times. The V gene is TRBV18, the J gene TRBJ1-1; D possibly corresponds to TRBD1 (5 bases). This CDR3 comprises 15 residues. V was trimmed by 0 bases and J by 4 bases, leaving 12 bases between them. Germline assignment: CDR1 KGHSH and CDR2 LQKENI. In DNA form, the CDR3 reads TGTGCCAGCTCACCACCTGGGGGGACGGGCACTGAAGCTTTCTTT. Translated: CASSPPGGTGTEAFF.